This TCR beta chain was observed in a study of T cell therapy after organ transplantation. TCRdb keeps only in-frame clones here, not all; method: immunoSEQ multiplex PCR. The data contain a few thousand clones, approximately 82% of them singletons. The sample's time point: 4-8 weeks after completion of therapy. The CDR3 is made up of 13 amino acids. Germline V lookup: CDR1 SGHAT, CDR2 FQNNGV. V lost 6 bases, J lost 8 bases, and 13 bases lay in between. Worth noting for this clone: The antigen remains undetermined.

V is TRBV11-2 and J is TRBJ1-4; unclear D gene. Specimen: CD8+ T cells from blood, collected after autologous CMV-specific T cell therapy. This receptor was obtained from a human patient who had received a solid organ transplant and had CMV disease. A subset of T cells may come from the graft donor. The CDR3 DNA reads TGTGCCAGCAGACGAACGGGAGGGGAAAAACTGTTTTTT. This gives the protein CASRRTGGEKLFF.